The present T cell receptor beta chain was sequenced within a study of blood T cells in healthy people across ages. Notes on the study in general: Unsorted PBMC material precluded a definitive naive versus antigen-experienced comparison.

A second PCR, run for roughly 7 to 11 cycles, used a sample-barcoded 5' primer plus a J-beta primer mix. TCRdb called the 5' RACE reads again in MiXCR, with one record for every CDR3 protein. The table shows about 1.5 million distinct CDR3 sequences, with roughly 43% occurring only once. There are a few counts of this clonotype. Its antigen remains unidentified. Every donor provided around 9.3 milliliters of peripheral blood. Between the trimmed V and J ends, which lost 3 bases and 6 bases, there was a span of 17 bases. CDR1 and CDR2 from the germline V gene are SGHKS and YYEKEE (reference sequence). The CDR3 length is 15 residues.

The chain uses TRBV5-5 and TRBJ2-3; D possibly corresponds to TRBD2 (6 bases). The source is a woman under 30 in good health. Material: blood. The CDR3 sequence: CASSSRLVGSDTQYF. CDR3 DNA: TGTGCCAGCAGCTCCCGACTAGTAGGTAGTGATACGCAGTATTTT.